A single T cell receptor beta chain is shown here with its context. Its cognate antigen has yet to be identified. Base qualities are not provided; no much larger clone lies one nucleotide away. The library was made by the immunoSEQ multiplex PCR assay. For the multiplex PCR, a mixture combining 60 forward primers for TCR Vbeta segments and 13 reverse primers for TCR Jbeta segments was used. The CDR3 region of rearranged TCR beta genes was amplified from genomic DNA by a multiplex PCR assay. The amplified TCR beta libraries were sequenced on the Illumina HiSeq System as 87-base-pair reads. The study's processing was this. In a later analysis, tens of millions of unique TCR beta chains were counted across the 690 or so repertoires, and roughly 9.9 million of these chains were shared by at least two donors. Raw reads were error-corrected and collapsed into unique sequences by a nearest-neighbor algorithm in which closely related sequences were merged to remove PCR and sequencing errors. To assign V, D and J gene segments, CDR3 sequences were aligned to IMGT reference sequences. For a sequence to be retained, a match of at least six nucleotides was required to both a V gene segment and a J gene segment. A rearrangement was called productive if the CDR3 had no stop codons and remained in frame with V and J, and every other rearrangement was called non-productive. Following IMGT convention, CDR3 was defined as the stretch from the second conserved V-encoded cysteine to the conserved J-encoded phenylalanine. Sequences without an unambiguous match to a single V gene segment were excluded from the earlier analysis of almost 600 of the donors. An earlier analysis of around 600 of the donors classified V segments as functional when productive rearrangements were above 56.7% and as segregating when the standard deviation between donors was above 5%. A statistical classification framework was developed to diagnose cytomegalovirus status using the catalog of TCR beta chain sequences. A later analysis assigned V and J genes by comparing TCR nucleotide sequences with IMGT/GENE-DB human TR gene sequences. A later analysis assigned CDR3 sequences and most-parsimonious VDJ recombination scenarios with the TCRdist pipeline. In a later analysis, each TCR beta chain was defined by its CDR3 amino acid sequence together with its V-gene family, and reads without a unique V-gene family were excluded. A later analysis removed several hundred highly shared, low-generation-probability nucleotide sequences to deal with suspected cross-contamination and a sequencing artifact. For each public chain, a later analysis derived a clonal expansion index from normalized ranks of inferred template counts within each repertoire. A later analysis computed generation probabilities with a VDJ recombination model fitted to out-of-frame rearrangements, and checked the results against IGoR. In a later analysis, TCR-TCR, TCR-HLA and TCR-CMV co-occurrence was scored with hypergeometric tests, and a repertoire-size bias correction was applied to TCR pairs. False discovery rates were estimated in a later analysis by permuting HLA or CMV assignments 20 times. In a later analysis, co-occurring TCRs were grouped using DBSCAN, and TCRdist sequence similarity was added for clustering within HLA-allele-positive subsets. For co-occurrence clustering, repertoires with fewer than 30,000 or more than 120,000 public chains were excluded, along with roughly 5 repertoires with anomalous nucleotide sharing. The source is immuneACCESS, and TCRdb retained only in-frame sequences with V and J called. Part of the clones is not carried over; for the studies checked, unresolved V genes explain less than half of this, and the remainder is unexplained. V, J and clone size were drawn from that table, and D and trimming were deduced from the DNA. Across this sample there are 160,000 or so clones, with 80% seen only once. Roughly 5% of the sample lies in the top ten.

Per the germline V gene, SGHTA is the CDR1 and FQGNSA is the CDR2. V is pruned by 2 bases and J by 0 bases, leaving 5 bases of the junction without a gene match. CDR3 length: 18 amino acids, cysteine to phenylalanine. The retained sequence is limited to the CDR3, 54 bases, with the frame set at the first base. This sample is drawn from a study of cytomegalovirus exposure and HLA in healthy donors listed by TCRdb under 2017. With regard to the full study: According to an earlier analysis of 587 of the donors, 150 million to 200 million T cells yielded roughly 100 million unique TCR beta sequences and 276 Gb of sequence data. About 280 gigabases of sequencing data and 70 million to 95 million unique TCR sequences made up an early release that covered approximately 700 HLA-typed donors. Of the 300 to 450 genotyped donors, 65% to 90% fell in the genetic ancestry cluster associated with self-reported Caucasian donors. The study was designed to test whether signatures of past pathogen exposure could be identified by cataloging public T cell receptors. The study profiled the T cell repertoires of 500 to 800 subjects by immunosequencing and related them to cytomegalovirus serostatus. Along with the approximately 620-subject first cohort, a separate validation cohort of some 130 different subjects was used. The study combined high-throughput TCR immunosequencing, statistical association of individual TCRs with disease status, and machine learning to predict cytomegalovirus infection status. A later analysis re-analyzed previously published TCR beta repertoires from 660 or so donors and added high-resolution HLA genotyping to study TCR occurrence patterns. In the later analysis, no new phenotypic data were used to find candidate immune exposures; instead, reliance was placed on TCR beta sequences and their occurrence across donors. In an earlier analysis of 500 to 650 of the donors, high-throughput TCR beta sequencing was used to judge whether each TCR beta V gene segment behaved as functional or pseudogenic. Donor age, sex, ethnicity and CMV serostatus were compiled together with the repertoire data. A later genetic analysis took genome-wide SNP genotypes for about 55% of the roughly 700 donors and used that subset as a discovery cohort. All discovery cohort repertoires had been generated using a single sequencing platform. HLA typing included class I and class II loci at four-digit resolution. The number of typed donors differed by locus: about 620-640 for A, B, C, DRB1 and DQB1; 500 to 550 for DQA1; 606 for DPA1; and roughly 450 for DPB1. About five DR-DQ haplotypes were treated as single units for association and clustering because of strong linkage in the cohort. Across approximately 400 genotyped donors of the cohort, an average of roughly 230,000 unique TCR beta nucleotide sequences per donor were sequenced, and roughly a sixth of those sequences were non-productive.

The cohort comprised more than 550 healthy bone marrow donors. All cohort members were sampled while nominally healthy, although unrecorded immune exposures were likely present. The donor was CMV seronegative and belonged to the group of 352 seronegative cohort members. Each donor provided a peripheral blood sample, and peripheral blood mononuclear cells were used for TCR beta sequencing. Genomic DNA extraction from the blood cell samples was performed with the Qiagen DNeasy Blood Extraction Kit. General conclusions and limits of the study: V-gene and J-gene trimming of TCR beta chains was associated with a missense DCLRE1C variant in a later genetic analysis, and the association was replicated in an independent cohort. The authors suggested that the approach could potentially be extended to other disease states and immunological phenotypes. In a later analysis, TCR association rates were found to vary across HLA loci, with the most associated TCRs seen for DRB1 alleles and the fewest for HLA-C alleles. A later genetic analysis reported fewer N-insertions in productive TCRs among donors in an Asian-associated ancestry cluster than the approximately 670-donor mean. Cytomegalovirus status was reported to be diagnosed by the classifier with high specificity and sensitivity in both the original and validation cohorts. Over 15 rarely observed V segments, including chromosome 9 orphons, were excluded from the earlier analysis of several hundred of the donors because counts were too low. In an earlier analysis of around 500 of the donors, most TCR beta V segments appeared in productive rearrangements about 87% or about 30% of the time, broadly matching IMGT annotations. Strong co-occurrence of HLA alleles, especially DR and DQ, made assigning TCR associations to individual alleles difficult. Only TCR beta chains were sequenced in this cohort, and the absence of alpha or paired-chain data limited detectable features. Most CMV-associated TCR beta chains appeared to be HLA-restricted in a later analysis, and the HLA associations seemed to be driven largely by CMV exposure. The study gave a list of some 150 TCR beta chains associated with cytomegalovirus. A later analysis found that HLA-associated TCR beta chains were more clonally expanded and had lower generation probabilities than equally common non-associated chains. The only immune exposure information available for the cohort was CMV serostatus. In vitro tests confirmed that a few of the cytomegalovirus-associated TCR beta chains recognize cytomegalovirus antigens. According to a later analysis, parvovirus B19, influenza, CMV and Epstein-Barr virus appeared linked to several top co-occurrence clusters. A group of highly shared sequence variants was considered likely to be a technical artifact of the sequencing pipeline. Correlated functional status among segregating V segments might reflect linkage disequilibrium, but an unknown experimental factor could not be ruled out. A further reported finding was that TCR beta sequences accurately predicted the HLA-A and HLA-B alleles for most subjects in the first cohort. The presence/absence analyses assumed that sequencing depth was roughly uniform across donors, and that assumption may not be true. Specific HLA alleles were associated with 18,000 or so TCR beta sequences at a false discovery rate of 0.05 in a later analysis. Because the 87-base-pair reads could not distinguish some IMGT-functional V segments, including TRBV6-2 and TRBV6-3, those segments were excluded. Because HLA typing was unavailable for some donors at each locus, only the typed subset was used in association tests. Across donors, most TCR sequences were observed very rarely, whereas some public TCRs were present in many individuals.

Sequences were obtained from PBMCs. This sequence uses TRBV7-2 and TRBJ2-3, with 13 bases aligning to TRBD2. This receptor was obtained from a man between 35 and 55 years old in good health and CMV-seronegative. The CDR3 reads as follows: CASSLTSGGATSTDTQYF. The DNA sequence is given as TGTGCCAGCAGCTTAACTAGCGGGGGGGCTACTAGCACAGATACGCAGTATTTT.